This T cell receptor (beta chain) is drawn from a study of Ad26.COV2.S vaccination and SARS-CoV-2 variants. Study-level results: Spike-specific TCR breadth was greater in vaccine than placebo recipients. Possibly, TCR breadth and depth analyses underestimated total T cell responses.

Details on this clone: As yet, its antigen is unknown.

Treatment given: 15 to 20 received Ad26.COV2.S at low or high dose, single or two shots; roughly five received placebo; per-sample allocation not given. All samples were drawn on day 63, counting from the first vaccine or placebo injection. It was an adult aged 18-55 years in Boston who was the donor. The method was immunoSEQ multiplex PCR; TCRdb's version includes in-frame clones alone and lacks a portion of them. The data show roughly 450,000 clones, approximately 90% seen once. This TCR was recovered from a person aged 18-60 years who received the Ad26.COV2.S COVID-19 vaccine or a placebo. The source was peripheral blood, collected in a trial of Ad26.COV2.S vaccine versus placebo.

Here the CDR3 reads CASRGEGSGTIYF. Written as DNA, the CDR3 is TGTGCCAGTAGAGGGGAGGGGTCCGGCACCATATATTTT. The chain links TRBV19 to TRBJ1-3, with D maybe TRBD1 (5 bases). The V end lost 6 bases, the J end lost 9 bases, and 15 bases lay between the germline ends. The CDR3 is made up of 13 amino acids. Germline V gene data show CDR1 as LNHDA and CDR2 as SQIVND (reference sequence).